A single sample gave rise to the 2 T cell receptor beta chains below, sequenced in a study of shared clonotypes between healthy human individuals. Using immunoSEQ multiplex PCR, the repertoire was profiled, and TCRdb retains in-frame clones only, with some absent. The sample has under 650,000 clones, less than 96% seen once. The sample taken for sequencing was naive CD4+ T cells sorted from blood. The subset denotes: CD45RA+ positively selected. These receptor sequences come from a woman in her thirties in good health.

This clone was observed once. The chain joins TRBV7-2 to TRBJ2-1, with TRBD1 matching over 8 bases. This CDR3 is built from 13 residues. V shed 1 base, J shed 10 bases, and the junction held 3 bases outside the gene matches. From germline, CDR1 is SGHTA and CDR2 FQGNSA. As DNA, the CDR3 is TGTGCCAGCAGCTTAGGGGGACAGGCCGAGCAGTTCTTC. Its protein is CASSLGGQAEQFF.

The rearrangement links TRBV7-9 to TRBJ2-7, with D unclear. V lost 3 bases and J 5 bases, leaving 11 bases between the germline ends. Germline CDR1 reads SEHNR; CDR2 reads FQNEAQ (reference sequence). The CDR3 sequence is 13 residues long. The CDR3 sequence is CASSFALNDEQYF. The CDR3 bases are TGTGCCAGCAGCTTCGCCCTCAACGACGAGCAGTACTTC.